Below, one TCR beta chain is given with its context. Its specificity is not known. The same CDR3 can be traced to other DNA sequences in this sample. V was shortened by 6 bases and J by 8 bases, with 16 bases between the two germline ends. CDR1 is MNHEY and CDR2 is SVGAGI in the germline V gene. The CDR3 spans 13 residues. This record belongs to a study of cytomegalovirus exposure and HLA in healthy donors. Study-wide points: Researchers counted around 180 TCR beta chains as cytomegalovirus-associated. According to reports, the classifier identified cytomegalovirus status with high specificity and sensitivity. A highly shared variant cluster was judged a likely technical artifact. A link between a missense DCLRE1C variant and TCR beta V- and J-gene trimming emerged from a later analysis.

Both 60 Vbeta primers and 13 Jbeta primers went into the PCR. Sequenced by immunoSEQ multiplex PCR; TCRdb stores in-frame clones only, minus some. The sample lists about 67,000 clones; approximately 90% were seen once. The receptor's source is a woman in her twenties or thirties in good health and CMV-seropositive. Sequencing used PBMCs. V is TRBV6-5 and J is TRBJ1-2; possibly TRBD1 for D (6 bases). The CDR3 loop reads CASSYREMYGYTF. Here the CDR3 DNA reads TGTGCCAGCAGCTACAGGGAGATGTACGGCTACACCTTC.